This T cell receptor (beta chain) emerged from a study of T cells in Graves' hyperthyroidism and ophthalmopathy. General study points: Most expanded thyroid clonotypes above 0.001 also appeared in blood.

V dropped 4 bases and J dropped 8; count of bases not matched to a gene: 1. The CDR3 spans 13 residues. Germline V gene lookup returns CDR1 KGHSH and CDR2 LQKENI. TCR beta CDR3 regions were amplified from RNA. Using the HTBI primer set, a first-round RT-PCR was run on the TCR CDR3. Via MiXCR, TCRdb re-called the multiplex PCR reads, giving one row per CDR3 protein. The repertoire holds more than 300,000 distinct CDR3 sequences, with around 14% as singletons. This clonotype was observed a few times. Its target is not known. The material sequenced was blood. The rearrangement joins TRBV18 to TRBJ2-1, with 11 bases that match TRBD2. The receptor was isolated from a woman aged 30 to 39 with Graves' hyperthyroidism. The CDR3 sequence is CASSRLAGYEQFF. The CDR3 DNA reads as TGTGCCAGCTCACGACTAGCGGGATATGAGCAGTTCTTC. The whole variable domain, remainder taken from reference TRBV18 and TRBJ2-1, is NAGVMQNPRHLVRRRGQEARLRCSPMKGHSHVYWYRQLPEEGLKFMVYLQKENIIDESGMPKERFSAEFPKEGPSILRIQQVVRGDSAAYFCASSRLAGYEQFFGPGTRLTVL.